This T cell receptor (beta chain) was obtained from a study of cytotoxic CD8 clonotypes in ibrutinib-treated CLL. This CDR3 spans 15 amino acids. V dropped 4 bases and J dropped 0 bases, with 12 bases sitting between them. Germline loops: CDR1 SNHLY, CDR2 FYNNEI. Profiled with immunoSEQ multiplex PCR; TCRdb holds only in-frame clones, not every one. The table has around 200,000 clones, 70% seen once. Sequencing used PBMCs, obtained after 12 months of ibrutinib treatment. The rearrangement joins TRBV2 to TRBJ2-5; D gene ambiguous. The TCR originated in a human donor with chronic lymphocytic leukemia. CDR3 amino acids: CASSVPLGNQETQYF. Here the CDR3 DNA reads TGTGCCAGCAGTGTCCCCCTAGGGAACCAAGAGACCCAGTACTTC.